Each of the 19 T cell receptor beta chains below was sequenced from the same sample in a study of blood T cell repertoires in COVID-19. The data were produced by immunoSEQ multiplex PCR, yet TCRdb's version contains in-frame clones alone and is incomplete. The sample holds about 130,000 clones, about 80% seen once. The sequencing sample was made of peripheral blood. These receptors all come from a woman aged 45-60 years with acute or convalescent COVID-19.

This chain joins TRBV18 and TRBJ1-1, with TRBD1 matching over 9 bases. Germline CDR1 KGHSH, CDR2 LQKENI. Trimming cost V 4 bases and J 5 bases; bases outside gene matches: 2. This CDR3 spans 13 amino acids. In DNA, the CDR3 is TGTGCCAGCTCACAGACAGGGGGAACTGAAGCTTTCTTT. This translates into CASSQTGGTEAFF.

This clone occurred a few times. The gene calls are TRBV13 and TRBJ1-1; a possible D gene is TRBD1 (6 bases). V was cut by 5 bases and J by 1 base, with 17 bases left in between. Germline lookup yields CDR1 PRHDT and CDR2 FYEKMQ (reference sequence). CDR3 length: 16 residues. The CDR3 DNA reads as TGTGCCAGCAGCGCTCGGTTAACAGGGAAGAACACTGAAGCTTTCTTT. This encodes CASSARLTGKNTEAFF.

This chain joins TRBV7-3 and TRBJ2-6, with TRBD1 matching 11 bases. CDR1 and CDR2 from the germline V gene are SGHTA and FQGTGA. The CDR3 extends over 16 amino acids. V was clipped by 4 bases and J by 2 bases; unmatched bases: 1. In nucleotides, the CDR3 is TGTGCCAGCAGCTCGGGACAGGGGGCTGGGGCCAACGTCCTGACTTTC. As protein: CASSSGQGAGANVLTF. Full variable domain (missing parts from reference TRBV7-3 and TRBJ2-6): GAGVSQTPSNKVTEKGKYVELRCDPISGHTALYWYRQSLGQGPEFLIYFQGTGAADDSGLPNDRFFAVRPEGSVSTLKIQRTERGDSAVYLCASSSGQGAGANVLTFGAGSRLTVL.

The V and J genes are TRBV5-1 and TRBJ1-2; 10 bases are a match to TRBD1. With V trimmed by 0 bases and J by 6 bases, 2 bases remained unmatched. There are 14 residues in the CDR3. Germline-derived CDR1 and CDR2 are SGHRS and YFSETQ. The CDR3 here is CASSLAGQGDGYTF. For the CDR3, the DNA is TGCGCCAGCAGCTTGGCCGGACAGGGGGATGGCTACACCTTC.

This chain links TRBV27 with TRBJ1-5; 9 nucleotides align to TRBD1. J gave up 5 bases and V 3 bases, and 5 bases lay outside the gene matches. This CDR3 contains 15 residues. Germline loops: CDR1 MNHEY, CDR2 SMNVEV (reference sequence). As DNA, the CDR3 is TGTGCCAGCAGTTTGCGCACAGGGGGCGATCAGCCCCAGCATTTT. Translation: CASSLRTGGDQPQHF.

The chain carries TRBV30 and TRBJ2-5; TRBD1 might be the D (5 bases). CDR1 is GTSNPN and CDR2 is SVGIG in the germline V gene (reference sequence). The CDR3 consists of 16 residues. With 2 bases removed from V and 5 bases from J, the gap between germline ends came to 21 bases. The CDR3 DNA follows: TGTGCCTGGAGTCCCTCCCCCCAGGGAACGGTGGAGACCCAGTACTTC. Protein sequence: CAWSPSPQGTVETQYF.

The V and J genes are TRBV4-1 and TRBJ1-2, with 7 bases lining up with TRBD1. J was trimmed by 8 bases and V by 4 bases; bases with no gene match: 16. CDR1 is MGHRA, CDR2 YSYEKL, per germline. This CDR3 is 16 amino acids long. This CDR3 is CASSPTPRQGDRGYTF. CDR3 in DNA: TGCGCCAGCAGCCCAACACCCAGGCAGGGGGATCGAGGCTACACCTTC.

V is TRBV27 and J is TRBJ1-2; D may be TRBD1 (6 bases). Germline-derived CDR1 and CDR2 are MNHEY and SMNVEV (reference sequence). The ends were cut back, 4 bases at V and 6 bases at J, with 12 bases in the middle. This CDR3 has 13 amino acids. CDR3 DNA sequence: TGTGCCAGCAGTTATGCCGGGACAAATGGCTACACCTTC. Its protein product is CASSYAGTNGYTF.

This sequence joins TRBV5-1 and TRBJ1-1; 9 positions agree with TRBD1. Germline assignment: CDR1 SGHRS and CDR2 YFSETQ. The CDR3 spans 14 residues. Trimming took 5 bases from V and 4 from J; bases not matched to a gene: 6. CDR3 DNA sequence: TGCGCCAGCAGGGAACAGGGGGCGGGCACTGAAGCTTTCTTT. It yields the protein CASREQGAGTEAFF. The full variable domain, with the rest looked up from reference TRBV5-1 and TRBJ1-1, is KAGVTQTPRYLIKTRGQQVTLSCSPISGHRSVSWYQQTPGQGLQFLFEYFSETQRNKGNFPGRFSGRQFSNSRSEMNVSTLELGDSALYLCASREQGAGTEAFFGQGTRLTVV.

This chain joins TRBV5-6 and TRBJ1-2, with D possibly being TRBD1 (5 bases). This CDR3 has 18 amino acids. Germline CDR1 SGHDT, CDR2 YYEEEE. Trimming cost V 0 bases and J 5 bases, with 23 bases left between them. Here the CDR3 DNA reads TGTGCCAGCAGCTTGGATAGGGGAACATCGATAACCTCTTATGGCTACACCTTC. Its translation: CASSLDRGTSITSYGYTF.

The CDR3 loop is CASSIRGTSGGFTGELFF. The CDR3 coding sequence is TGTGCCAGTAGTATTAGAGGGACTAGCGGGGGGTTCACCGGGGAGCTGTTTTTT. The rearrangement joins TRBV19 to TRBJ2-2; the match to TRBD2 covers 15 bases. The germline gives CDR1 LNHDA, CDR2 SQIVND (reference sequence). V gave up 3 bases and J gave up 4 bases; unmatched junction bases: 6. This CDR3 comprises 18 residues.

This clone was observed a few times. V and J are TRBV5-6 and TRBJ1-4, with D perhaps matching TRBD1 (5 bases). This CDR3 contains 16 residues. The germline V and J ends were trimmed by 1 base and 6 bases, with 16 bases remaining between them. Germline V gene lookup returns CDR1 SGHDT and CDR2 YYEEEE. The CDR3 reads CASSLKGAGLDEKLFF. Here the CDR3 DNA reads TGTGCCAGCAGCTTGAAAGGGGCTGGATTGGATGAAAAACTGTTTTTT.

The chain has TRBV6-5 and TRBJ1-2; D not certain. This CDR3 has 15 amino acids. The germline V and J ends were trimmed by 8 bases and 3 bases, with 19 bases remaining between them. Germline-derived CDR1 and CDR2 are MNHEY and SVGAGI. Written as DNA, the CDR3 is TGTGCCAGCTCCCGAGGCGGGTCTCCTGACTATGGCTACACCTTC. Encoded protein: CASSRGGSPDYGYTF.

This sequence joins TRBV4-2 and TRBJ2-1, with D possibly being TRBD1 (7 bases). CDR3 length: 16 residues. The germline V gene has CDR1 LGHNA and CDR2 YNFKEQ. Trimming shortened V by 2 bases and J by 7 bases, and 18 bases separated the two germline ends. The CDR3 nucleotides read TGTGCCAGCAGCCAAAAGAAGGGGGCAGGAGGGAATGAGCAGTTCTTC. Translation: CASSQKKGAGGNEQFF.

A remark on this clone: The sample contains more than one DNA sequence encoding this CDR3. The gene calls are TRBV2 and TRBJ1-5; TRBD1 matches at 7 bases. CDR1 and CDR2 from the germline V gene are SNHLY and FYNNEI. The length of the CDR3 is 13 residues. V dropped 4 bases and J dropped 5; count of bases not matched to a gene: 2. The CDR3 nucleotides read TGTGCCAGCAGTGGGACAGGAGATCAGCCCCAGCATTTT. Amino acid sequence: CASSGTGDQPQHF.

This clone was seen only once. CDR3 in DNA: TGTGCCAGCAGTGAGAGGTGGGGCTCGATCTATGGCTACACCTTC. This translates into CASSERWGSIYGYTF. This sequence joins TRBV2 and TRBJ1-2, with D perhaps matching TRBD1 (5 bases). The V gene lost 3 bases and the J gene lost 4 bases, with 15 bases spanning the gap. Germline V gene sequence: CDR1 SNHLY, CDR2 FYNNEI. There are 15 residues in the CDR3. The full variable domain, completed using reference TRBV2 and TRBJ1-2, is EPEVTQTPSHQVTQMGQEVILRCVPISNHLYFYWYRQILGQKVEFLVSFYNNEISEKSEIFDDQFSVERPDGSNFTLKIRSTKLEDSAMYFCASSERWGSIYGYTFGSGTRLTVV.

This rearrangement joins TRBV6-6 to TRBJ1-5, with 8 bases identical to TRBD1. Looked up from germline, CDR1 is MNHNY and CDR2 is SVGAGI (reference sequence). The CDR3 loop spans 14 amino acids. The J segment lost 3 bases and the V segment lost 6 bases, leaving 4 bases of the junction unmatched. This CDR3 reads CASSRQGNNQPQHF. Written as DNA, the CDR3 is TGTGCCAGCAGCCGACAGGGGAACAATCAGCCCCAGCATTTT.

The V call is TRBV19, the J call TRBJ2-1, with 8 bases aligning to TRBD1. The CDR3 loop spans 17 amino acids. Germline CDR1 is LNHDA and CDR2 is SQIVND (reference sequence). Trimming at V came to 4 bases and at J to 3 bases, leaving 11 bases not matched to a gene. As DNA, the CDR3 is TGTGCCAGTAGTAAGGCAGGGGGCTCGTCCTTCTACAATGAGCAGTTCTTC. Protein: CASSKAGGSSFYNEQFF.

Points on this clone: This may be a read error, as it is one base from a much larger clone. The CDR3 here is CSVAGGDRGTYEQYF. DNA of the CDR3: TGCAGCGTTGCGGGGGGGGACAGGGGCACCTACGAGCAGTACTTC. The gene calls are TRBV29-1 and TRBJ2-7, with 10 bases fitting TRBD1. The CDR3 spans 15 residues. Germline CDR1 reads SQVTM; CDR2 reads ANQGSEA. V shed 4 bases and J 2 bases; nucleotides not matched to a gene: 8.